This is a list of T cell receptor beta chains from one sample in a study of blood T cell repertoires in COVID-19. Sequencing was performed with immunoSEQ multiplex PCR; in TCRdb, only in-frame clones are kept and a portion is missing. The sample includes roughly 120,000 clones, approximately 85% of them seen just once. Source material: peripheral blood. Receptors were obtained from a human donor in a cohort sampled during active COVID-19. Both conserved end residues are trimmed from each CDR3. Not all rows give a size; the values are once, few, many and, for expanded clones, a class.

>TRBV7-2|TRBJ2-3|-
ASSPLAMPGDTQY
>TRBV29-1|TRBJ1-1|-
SVKGDTEAF
>TRBV6-2/TRBV6-3|TRBJ1-2|few
ASSYNRNYGYT
>TRBV19|TRBJ2-5|-
ASSARTGTGYQETQY
>TRBV10-2|TRBJ2-7|-
ASRRGGWEEEQY
>TRBV6-5|TRBJ1-2|-
ASSYFPGSVGYGYT
>TRBV7-2|TRBJ2-7|once
ASSLERDSGSSYEQY
>TRBV19|TRBJ1-2|-
ASSIGDRANLNYGYT
>TRBV4-1|TRBJ2-6|once
ASSREGTSGANVLT
>TRBV7-9|TRBJ2-7|few
ASSEGAGGVNEQY
>TRBV19|TRBJ1-5|few
ASSFDRALNQPQH
>TRBV3-1/TRBV3-2|TRBJ1-6|-
ASSQGQGNSPLH
>TRBV5-1|TRBJ1-2|once
ASSAAPLNYGYT
>TRBV6-5|TRBJ2-7|-
ASVAGQGKYEQY
>TRBV7-9|TRBJ1-3|-
ASSRPDRGRSLHSALSSGNTIY
>TRBV21-1|TRBJ2-6|-
ASSIATAGGANVLT
>TRBV27|TRBJ1-5|once
ASSRQGLRNQPQH
>TRBV28|TRBJ1-5|-
ASTAHGRGKSNQPQH
>TRBV5-5|TRBJ2-1|-
ASSLRGGEWNEQF
>TRBV6-6|TRBJ2-1|-
ASSYEASGRSNEQF
>TRBV30|TRBJ1-5|once
AWSGLVSAEPQH
>TRBV27|TRBJ2-2|-
ASSFRQGRTGELF
>TRBV27|TRBJ2-2|few
ASSFRDSPLGELF
>TRBV10-1|TRBJ2-3|-
ASSESRVVTDTQY
>TRBV7-2|TRBJ2-7|-
ASSLTPGLAVEQY
>TRBV5-6|TRBJ2-7|-
ATRGGLDSYEQY
>TRBV5-6|TRBJ2-7|-
ASSLRGRGRYEQY
>TRBV5-1|TRBJ2-1|-
ASSSLLAGVGSSEQF
>TRBV28|TRBJ2-3|few
ASSPRDTQY
>TRBV5-4|TRBJ1-2|-
ASSLRGRTDYGYT
>TRBV19|TRBJ1-1|-
ASSSELTEAF
>TRBV28|TRBJ2-7|-
ASRNGGESEQY
>TRBV3-1/TRBV3-2|TRBJ1-3|-
ASSHSGNTIY
>TRBV19|TRBJ1-5|-
ASSTGVRQPQH
>TRBV27|TRBJ1-2|-
ASSLSNSYYGYT
>TRBV12-5|TRBJ2-3|-
ASGPGTVSTDTQY
>TRBV7-8|TRBJ1-2|once
ASSPLGQANYGYT
>TRBV5-1|TRBJ2-2|many
ASRVPAGNTGELF